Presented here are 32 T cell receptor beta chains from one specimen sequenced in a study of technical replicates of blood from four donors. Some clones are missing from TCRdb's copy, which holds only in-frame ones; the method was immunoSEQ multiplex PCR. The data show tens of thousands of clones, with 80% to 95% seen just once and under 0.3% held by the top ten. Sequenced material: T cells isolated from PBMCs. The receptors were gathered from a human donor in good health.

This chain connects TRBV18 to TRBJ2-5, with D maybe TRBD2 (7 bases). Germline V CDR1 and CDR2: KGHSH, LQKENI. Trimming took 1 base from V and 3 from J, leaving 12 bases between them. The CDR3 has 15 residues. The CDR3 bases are TGTGCCAGCTCACCACTTGGGGGGGCCGAAGAGACCCAGTACTTC. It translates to CASSPLGGAEETQYF. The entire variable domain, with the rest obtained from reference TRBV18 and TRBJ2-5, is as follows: NAGVMQNPRHLVRRRGQEARLRCSPMKGHSHVYWYRQLPEEGLKFMVYLQKENIIDESGMPKERFSAEFPKEGPSILRIQQVVRGDSAAYFCASSPLGGAEETQYFGPGTRLLVL.

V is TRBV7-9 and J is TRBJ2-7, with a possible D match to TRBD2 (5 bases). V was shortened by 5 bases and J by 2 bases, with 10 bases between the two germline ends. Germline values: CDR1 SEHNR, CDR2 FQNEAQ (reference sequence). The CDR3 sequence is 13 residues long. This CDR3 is CASSPSRAYEQYF. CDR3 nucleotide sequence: TGTGCCAGCAGCCCCTCGCGGGCCTACGAGCAGTACTTC.

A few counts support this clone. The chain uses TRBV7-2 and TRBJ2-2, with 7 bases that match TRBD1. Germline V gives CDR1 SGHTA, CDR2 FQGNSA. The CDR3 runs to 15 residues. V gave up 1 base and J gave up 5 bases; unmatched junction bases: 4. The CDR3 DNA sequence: TGTGCCAGCAGCTTAGGGTTACAGGGGACCGGGGAGCTGTTTTTT. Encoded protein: CASSLGLQGTGELFF. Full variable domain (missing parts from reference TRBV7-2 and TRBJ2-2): GAGVSQSPSNKVTEKGKDVELRCDPISGHTALYWYRQSLGQGLEFLIYFQGNSAPDKSGLPSDRFSAERTGGSVSTLTIQRTQQEDSAVYLCASSLGLQGTGELFFGEGSRLTVL.

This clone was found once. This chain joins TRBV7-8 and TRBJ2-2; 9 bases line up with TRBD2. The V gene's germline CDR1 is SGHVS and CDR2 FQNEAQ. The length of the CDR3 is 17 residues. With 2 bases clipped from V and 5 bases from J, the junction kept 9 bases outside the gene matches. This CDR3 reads CASSLNAGGPQTGELFF. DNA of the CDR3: TGTGCCAGCAGCTTAAATGCGGGGGGGCCCCAAACCGGGGAGCTGTTTTTT.

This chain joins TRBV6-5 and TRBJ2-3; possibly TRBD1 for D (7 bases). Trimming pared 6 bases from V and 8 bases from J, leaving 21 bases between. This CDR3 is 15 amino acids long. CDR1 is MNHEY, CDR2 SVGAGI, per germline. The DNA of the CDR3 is TGTGCCAGCAGGGCCCTAGCAGGGGGGCGGCGTACGCAGTATTTT. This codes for CASRALAGGRRTQYF.

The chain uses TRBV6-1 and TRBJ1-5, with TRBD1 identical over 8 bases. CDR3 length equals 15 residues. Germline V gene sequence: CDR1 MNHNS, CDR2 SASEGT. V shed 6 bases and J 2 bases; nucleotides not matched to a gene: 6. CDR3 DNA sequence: TGTGCCAGCAGCTTGGACAGGGCAGGCAATCAGCCCCAGCATTTT. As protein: CASSLDRAGNQPQHF.

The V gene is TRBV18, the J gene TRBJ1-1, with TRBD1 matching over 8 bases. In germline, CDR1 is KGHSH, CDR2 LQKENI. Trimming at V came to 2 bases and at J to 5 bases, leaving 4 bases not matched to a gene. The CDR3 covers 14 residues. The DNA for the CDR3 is TGTGCCAGCTCACCAGACAGGGGAAAAACTGAAGCTTTCTTT. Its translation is CASSPDRGKTEAFF.

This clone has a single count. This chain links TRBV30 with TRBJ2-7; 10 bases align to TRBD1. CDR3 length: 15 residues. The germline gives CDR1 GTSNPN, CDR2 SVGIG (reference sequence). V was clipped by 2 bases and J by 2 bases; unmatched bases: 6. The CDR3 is CAWSLKGTGAYEQYF. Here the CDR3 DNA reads TGTGCCTGGAGTCTAAAGGGGACAGGGGCCTACGAGCAGTACTTC. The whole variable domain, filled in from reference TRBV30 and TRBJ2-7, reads SQTIHQWPATLVQPVGSPLSLECTVEGTSNPNLYWYRQAAGRGLQLLFYSVGIGQISSEVPQNLSASRPQDRQFILSSKKLLLSDSGFYLCAWSLKGTGAYEQYFGPGTRLTVT.

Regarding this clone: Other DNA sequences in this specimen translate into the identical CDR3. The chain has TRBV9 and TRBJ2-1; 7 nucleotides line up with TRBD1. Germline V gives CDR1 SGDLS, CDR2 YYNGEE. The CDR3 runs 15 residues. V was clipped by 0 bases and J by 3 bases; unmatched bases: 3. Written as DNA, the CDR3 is TGTGCCAGCAGCGTAGGAGGGGGCAGCTACAATGAGCAGTTCTTC. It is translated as CASSVGGGSYNEQFF.

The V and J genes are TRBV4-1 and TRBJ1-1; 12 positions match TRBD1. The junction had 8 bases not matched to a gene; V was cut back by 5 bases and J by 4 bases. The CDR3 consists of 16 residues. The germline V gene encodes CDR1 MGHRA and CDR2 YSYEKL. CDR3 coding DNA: TGCGCCAGCAGCACCGGGACAGGGGGCAGAGGCACTGAAGCTTTCTTT. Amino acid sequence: CASSTGTGGRGTEAFF.

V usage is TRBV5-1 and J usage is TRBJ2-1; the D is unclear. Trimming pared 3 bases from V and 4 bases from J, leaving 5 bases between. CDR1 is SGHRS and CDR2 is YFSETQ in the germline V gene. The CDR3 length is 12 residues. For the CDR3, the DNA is TGCGCCAGCAGCTACGGGTACAATGAGCAGTTCTTC. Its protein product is CASSYGYNEQFF. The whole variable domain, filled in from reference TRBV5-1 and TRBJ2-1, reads KAGVTQTPRYLIKTRGQQVTLSCSPISGHRSVSWYQQTPGQGLQFLFEYFSETQRNKGNFPGRFSGRQFSNSRSEMNVSTLELGDSALYLCASSYGYNEQFFGPGTRLTVL.

As DNA, the CDR3 is TGTGCCAGCAGTTTAGCGGGAGAGGTGACCTACGAGCAGTACTTC. Translated, it gives CASSLAGEVTYEQYF. The gene calls are TRBV28 and TRBJ2-7; 7 bases line up with TRBD2. CDR1 is MDHEN and CDR2 is SYDVKM in the germline V gene. CDR3 length: 15 amino acids. V trimming: 2 bases; J trimming: 2 bases; junction bases outside the gene matches: 6.

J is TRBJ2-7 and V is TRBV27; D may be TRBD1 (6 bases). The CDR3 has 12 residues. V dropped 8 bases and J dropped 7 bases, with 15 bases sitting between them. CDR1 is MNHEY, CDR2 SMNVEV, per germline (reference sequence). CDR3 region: CASRGAQGEQYF. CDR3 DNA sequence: TGTGCCAGCCGCGGCGCACAGGGAGAGCAGTACTTC.

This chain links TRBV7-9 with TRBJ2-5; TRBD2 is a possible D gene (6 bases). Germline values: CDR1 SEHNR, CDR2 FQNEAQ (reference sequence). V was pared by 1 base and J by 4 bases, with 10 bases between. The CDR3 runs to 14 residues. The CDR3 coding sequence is TGTGCCAGCAGCTTAGGCCCGGGACTAGAGACCCAGTACTTC. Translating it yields CASSLGPGLETQYF. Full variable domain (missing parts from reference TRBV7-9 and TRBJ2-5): DTGVSQNPRHKITKRGQNVTFRCDPISEHNRLYWYRQTLGQGPEFLTYFQNEAQLEKSRLLSDRFSAERPKGSFSTLEIQRTEQGDSAMYLCASSLGPGLETQYFGPGTRLLVL.

The chain's CDR3 is CASSPRWGGYEQYF. The CDR3 nucleotides are TGTGCCAGCAGTCCTCGGTGGGGAGGCTACGAGCAGTACTTC. V usage is TRBV27 and J usage is TRBJ2-7, with D possibly matching TRBD2 (6 bases). This CDR3 has 14 residues. The V end was cut by 5 bases, the J end by 3 bases, with 14 bases between. Germline V gene data show CDR1 as MNHEY and CDR2 as SMNVEV (reference sequence).

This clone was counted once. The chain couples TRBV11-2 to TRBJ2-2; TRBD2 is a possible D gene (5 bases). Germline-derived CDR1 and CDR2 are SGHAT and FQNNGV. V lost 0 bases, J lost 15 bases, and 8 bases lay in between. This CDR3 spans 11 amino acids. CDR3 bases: TGTGCCAGCAGCTTAGATAAGCGGATGTTTTTT. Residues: CASSLDKRMFF.

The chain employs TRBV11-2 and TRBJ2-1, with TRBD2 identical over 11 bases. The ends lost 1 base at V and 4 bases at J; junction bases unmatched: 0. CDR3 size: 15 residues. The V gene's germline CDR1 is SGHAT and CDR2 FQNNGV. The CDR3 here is CASSLGTSGYNEQFF. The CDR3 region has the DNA TGTGCCAGCAGCTTAGGGACTAGCGGGTACAATGAGCAGTTCTTC.

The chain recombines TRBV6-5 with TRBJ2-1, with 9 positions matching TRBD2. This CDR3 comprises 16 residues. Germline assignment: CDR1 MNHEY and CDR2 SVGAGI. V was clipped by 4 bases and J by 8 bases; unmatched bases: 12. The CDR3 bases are TGTGCCAGCAGTTTATCCCGGGCGGGGGGGCCGTATGAGCAGTTCTTC. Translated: CASSLSRAGGPYEQFF.

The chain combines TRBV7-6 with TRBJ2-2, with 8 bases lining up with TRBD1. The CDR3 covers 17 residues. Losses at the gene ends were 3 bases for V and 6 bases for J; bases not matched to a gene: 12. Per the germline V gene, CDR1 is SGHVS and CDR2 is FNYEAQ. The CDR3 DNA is TGTGCCAGCAGCTTGGCAGGGGGCGAAGTTGTGGCCGGGGAGCTGTTTTTT. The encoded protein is CASSLAGGEVVAGELFF.

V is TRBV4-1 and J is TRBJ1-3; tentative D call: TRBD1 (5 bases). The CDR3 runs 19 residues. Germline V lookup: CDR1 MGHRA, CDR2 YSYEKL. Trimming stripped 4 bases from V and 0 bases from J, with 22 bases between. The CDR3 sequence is CASSLPPGSPTTSGNTIYF. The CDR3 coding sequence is TGCGCCAGCAGCCTACCCCCAGGGTCGCCCACAACCTCTGGAAACACCATATATTTT.

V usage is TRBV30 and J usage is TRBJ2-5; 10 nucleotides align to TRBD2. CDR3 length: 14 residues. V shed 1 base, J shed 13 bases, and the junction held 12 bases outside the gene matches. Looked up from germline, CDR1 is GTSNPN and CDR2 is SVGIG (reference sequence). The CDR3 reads CAWSAMFRTSGPYF. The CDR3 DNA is TGTGCCTGGAGTGCGATGTTTAGGACTAGCGGACCGTACTTC.

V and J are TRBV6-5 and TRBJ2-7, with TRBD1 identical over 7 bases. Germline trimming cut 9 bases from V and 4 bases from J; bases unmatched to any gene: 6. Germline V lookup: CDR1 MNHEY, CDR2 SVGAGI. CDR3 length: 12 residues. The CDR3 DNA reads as TGTGCCAGTTTTGACAGGGAGTACGAGCAGTACTTC. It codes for CASFDREYEQYF.

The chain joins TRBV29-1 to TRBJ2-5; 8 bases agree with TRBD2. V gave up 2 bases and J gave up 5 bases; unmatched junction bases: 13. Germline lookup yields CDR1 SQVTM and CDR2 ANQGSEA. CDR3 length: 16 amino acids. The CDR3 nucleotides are TGCAGCGTTGAAAAGAACGTGGGTCCTAGCGGGGAGACCCAGTACTTC. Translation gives CSVEKNVGPSGETQYF.

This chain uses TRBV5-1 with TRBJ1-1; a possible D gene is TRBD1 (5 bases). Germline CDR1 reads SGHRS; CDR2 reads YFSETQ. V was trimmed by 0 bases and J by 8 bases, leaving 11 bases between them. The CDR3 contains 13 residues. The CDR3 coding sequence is TGCGCCAGCAGCTTGGAAGCGCAGGGAGAAGCTTTCTTT. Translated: CASSLEAQGEAFF.

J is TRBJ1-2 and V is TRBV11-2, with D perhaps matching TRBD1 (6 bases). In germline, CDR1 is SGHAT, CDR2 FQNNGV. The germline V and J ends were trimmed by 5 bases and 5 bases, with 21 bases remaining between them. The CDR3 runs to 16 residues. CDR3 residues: CASSHPKTGSTYGYTF. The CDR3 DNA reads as TGTGCCAGCAGCCACCCGAAGACAGGCTCCACGTATGGCTACACCTTC.

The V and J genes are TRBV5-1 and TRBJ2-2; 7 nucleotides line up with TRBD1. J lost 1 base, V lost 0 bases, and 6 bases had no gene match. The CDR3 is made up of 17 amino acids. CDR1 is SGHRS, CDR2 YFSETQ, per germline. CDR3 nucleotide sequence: TGCGCCAGCAGCTTGGGAACCGGGACAGTGAACACCGGGGAGCTGTTTTTT. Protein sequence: CASSLGTGTVNTGELFF. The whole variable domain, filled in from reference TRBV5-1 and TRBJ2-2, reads KAGVTQTPRYLIKTRGQQVTLSCSPISGHRSVSWYQQTPGQGLQFLFEYFSETQRNKGNFPGRFSGRQFSNSRSEMNVSTLELGDSALYLCASSLGTGTVNTGELFFGEGSRLTVL.

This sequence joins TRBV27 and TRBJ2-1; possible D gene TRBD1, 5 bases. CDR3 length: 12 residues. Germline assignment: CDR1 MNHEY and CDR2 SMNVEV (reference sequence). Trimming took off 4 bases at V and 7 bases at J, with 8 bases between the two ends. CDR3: CASSYTGNEQFF. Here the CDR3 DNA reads TGTGCCAGCAGTTATACAGGTAATGAGCAGTTCTTC.

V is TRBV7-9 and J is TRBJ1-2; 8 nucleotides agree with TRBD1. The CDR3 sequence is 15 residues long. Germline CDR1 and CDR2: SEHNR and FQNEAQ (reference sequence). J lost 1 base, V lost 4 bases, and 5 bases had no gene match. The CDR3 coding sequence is TGTGCCAGCAGCTCGGGGACAGGTCGTAACTATGGCTACACCTTC. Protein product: CASSSGTGRNYGYTF. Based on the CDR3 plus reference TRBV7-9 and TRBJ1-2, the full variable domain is DTGVSQNPRHKITKRGQNVTFRCDPISEHNRLYWYRQTLGQGPEFLTYFQNEAQLEKSRLLSDRFSAERPKGSFSTLEIQRTEQGDSAMYLCASSSGTGRNYGYTFGSGTRLTVV.

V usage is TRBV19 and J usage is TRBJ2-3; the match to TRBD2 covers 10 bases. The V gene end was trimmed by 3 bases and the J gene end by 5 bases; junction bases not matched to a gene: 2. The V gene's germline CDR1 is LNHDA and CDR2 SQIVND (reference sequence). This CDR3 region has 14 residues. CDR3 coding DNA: TGTGCCAGTAGTATTTCTAGCGGGAGAGATACGCAGTATTTT. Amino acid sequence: CASSISSGRDTQYF. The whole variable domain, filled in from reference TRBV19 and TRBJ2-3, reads DGGITQSPKYLFRKEGQNVTLSCEQNLNHDAMYWYRQDPGQGLRLIYYSQIVNDFQKGDIAEGYSVSREKKESFPLTVTSAQKNPTAFYLCASSISSGRDTQYFGPGTRLTVL.

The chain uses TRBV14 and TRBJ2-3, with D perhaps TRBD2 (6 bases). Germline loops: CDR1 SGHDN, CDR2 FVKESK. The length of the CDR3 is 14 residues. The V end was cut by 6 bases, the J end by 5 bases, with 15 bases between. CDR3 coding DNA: TGTGCCAGCAGGGGAGGTAGAGTGGGAGATACGCAGTATTTT. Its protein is CASRGGRVGDTQYF. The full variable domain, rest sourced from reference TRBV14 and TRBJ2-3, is EAGVTQFPSHSVIEKGQTVTLRCDPISGHDNLYWYRRVMGKEIKFLLHFVKESKQDESGMPNNRFLAERTGGTYSTLKVQPAELEDSGVYFCASRGGRVGDTQYFGPGTRLTVL.

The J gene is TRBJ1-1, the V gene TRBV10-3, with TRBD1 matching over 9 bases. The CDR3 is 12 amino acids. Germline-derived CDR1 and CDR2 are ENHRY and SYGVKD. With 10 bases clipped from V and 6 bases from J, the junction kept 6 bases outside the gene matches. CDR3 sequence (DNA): TGTGCCACCCAACAGGGGGCAGCTGAAGCTTTCTTT. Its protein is CATQQGAAEAFF.

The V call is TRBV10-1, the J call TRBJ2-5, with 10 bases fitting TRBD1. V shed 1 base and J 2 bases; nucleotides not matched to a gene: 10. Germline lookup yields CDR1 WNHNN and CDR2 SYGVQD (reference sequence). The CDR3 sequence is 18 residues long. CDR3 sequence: CASSEFVPGTGVQETQYF. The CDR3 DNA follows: TGCGCCAGCAGTGAGTTTGTTCCCGGGACAGGGGTTCAAGAGACCCAGTACTTC.